The 5 T cell receptor beta chains reported below all come from one sample, sequenced in a study of blood T cell repertoires in COVID-19. Produced via immunoSEQ multiplex PCR; TCRdb's table is partial and in-frame only. The sample holds a few hundred thousand clones, 85% to 90% seen once. Sequenced sample: peripheral blood. The receptors originated from a man aged 55 to 70 with acute or convalescent COVID-19.

The chain has TRBV12-3 or TRBV12-4 and TRBJ1-1, with D hard to call. The CDR3 length is 12 residues. Trimming removed 3 bases from V and 11 bases from J, with 13 bases in between. DNA of the CDR3: TGTGCCAGCAGTTTGCGGTCCCTCCGGGCTTTCTTT. Protein product: CASSLRSLRAFF.

The rearrangement uses TRBV9 and TRBJ2-5, with 10 bases that match TRBD2. In germline, CDR1 is SGDLS, CDR2 YYNGEE. V was pared by 4 bases and J by 5 bases, with 2 bases of the junction left unmatched. The CDR3 sequence is 13 residues long. This chain's CDR3 is CASSLSGGETQYF. DNA of the CDR3: TGTGCCAGCAGCCTTAGCGGGGGGGAGACCCAGTACTTC.

This clone is a singleton in its sample. The CDR3 loop is CASRQTGDSGNTIYF. The CDR3 region has the DNA TGTGCCAGCAGGCAGACAGGGGACTCTGGAAACACCATATATTTT. This chain links TRBV3-1 (or the pseudogene TRBV3-2) with TRBJ1-3; 8 bases match TRBD1. The CDR3 extends over 15 amino acids. The germline V gene encodes CDR1 LGHDT and CDR2 YNNKEL (reference sequence). V lost 6 bases and J lost 0; bases outside the gene matches: 4.

The chain couples TRBV9 to TRBJ1-3; no reliable D call. Germline V gene data show CDR1 as SGDLS and CDR2 as YYNGEE. This CDR3 has 14 amino acids. The V end lost 3 bases, the J end lost 0 bases, and 7 bases lay between the germline ends. CDR3 nucleotide sequence: TGTGCCAGCAGCGCGCAGGTCTCTGGAAACACCATATATTTT. Its protein is CASSAQVSGNTIYF.

The chain couples TRBV4-1 to TRBJ2-1; 7 nucleotides line up with TRBD1. There are 16 residues in the CDR3. With V trimmed by 4 bases and J by 0 bases, 6 bases remained unmatched. Germline CDR1 MGHRA, CDR2 YSYEKL. The CDR3 DNA sequence: TGCGCCAGCAGCCCCCGACAGGGAAGCTCCTACAATGAGCAGTTCTTC. As protein: CASSPRQGSSYNEQFF.